This is a list of T cell receptor beta chains from one sample in a study of molecular identifiers for immune sequencing clone quantification. From the PCR reads, TCRdb called clonotypes with MiXCR, one entry per CDR3 protein. Altogether over 550,000 distinct CDR3 sequences are present, 25% being singletons, with the ten largest covering 0.78%. Sequencing was performed on naive CD8+ T cells from blood, with Jurkat cell RNA spiked in. The receptors come from a human donor in good health. Some libraries in this study had Jurkat cell RNA spiked in. The CDR3 runs from the conserved cysteine through the conserved F or W. A D gene is named only where the DNA matches it firmly.

D: NA
J: TRBJ1-1
V: TRBV4-1
length: 15
CDR3: CASSQGALGSTEAFF

D: NA
J: TRBJ2-7
V: TRBV29-1
length: 11
CDR3: CSALVVGEQYF

D: NA
J: TRBJ2-1
V: TRBV13
length: 12
CDR3: CASNPLDYEQFF

D: NA
J: TRBJ2-3
V: TRBV9
length: 19
CDR3: CASSVDPRDTRGYTDTQYF

D: TRBD1
J: TRBJ1-2
V: TRBV6-6
length: 15
CDR3: CASILLQGTNYGYTF

D: NA
J: TRBJ2-3
V: TRBV20-1
length: 13
CDR3: CSARAEVADTQYF

D: NA
J: TRBJ2-7
V: TRBV29-1
length: 13
CDR3: CSVPGDRTYEQYF

D: TRBD1
J: TRBJ2-7
V: TRBV5-4
length: 15
CDR3: CASSLPGQGSYEQYF

D: TRBD2
J: TRBJ2-5
V: TRBV4-1
length: 18
CDR3: CASSQDLKARGLLETQYF

D: TRBD1
J: TRBJ1-6
V: TRBV4-3
length: 15
CDR3: CASSRRDRDNSPLHF

D: NA
J: TRBJ1-1
V: TRBV19
length: 15
CDR3: CASSIDFTGRNEAFF

D: NA
J: TRBJ2-3
V: TRBV14
length: 15
CDR3: CASSQESWGGSSQYF

D: NA
J: TRBJ1-5
V: TRBV6-5
length: 13
CDR3: CASSSRLDQPQHF

D: NA
J: TRBJ2-7
V: TRBV7-2
length: 13
CDR3: CASSLVLWGEQYF

D: NA
J: TRBJ2-7
V: TRBV6-2/TRBV6-3
length: 14
CDR3: CASSTTGFSYEQYF

D: TRBD2
J: TRBJ2-7
V: TRBV7-9
length: 16
CDR3: CASSSPLIAGSYEQYF

D: NA
J: TRBJ2-7
V: TRBV4-1
length: 15
CDR3: CASSLKFAREYEQYF

D: TRBD2
J: TRBJ2-7
V: TRBV19
length: 13
CDR3: CASSSSGRAEQYF

D: NA
J: TRBJ1-4
V: TRBV4-3
length: 15
CDR3: CASSHGTGINEKLFF

D: NA
J: TRBJ1-4
V: TRBV9
length: 16
CDR3: CASSVSGGVSKEKLFF

D: NA
J: TRBJ1-5
V: TRBV2
length: 14
CDR3: CASKYGDSNQPQHF

D: NA
J: TRBJ2-7
V: TRBV4-1
length: 14
CDR3: CASSLQTGPEEQYF

D: NA
J: TRBJ2-3
V: TRBV7-9
length: 12
CDR3: CASSIWADTQYF

D: NA
J: TRBJ2-7
V: TRBV27
length: 15
CDR3: CASSLSSAQQYEQYF

D: NA
J: TRBJ1-1
V: TRBV9
length: 13
CDR3: CASSVKGNTEAFF

D: TRBD2
J: TRBJ2-3
V: TRBV5-1
length: 17
CDR3: CASSQTSGGDYTDTQYF

D: TRBD1
J: TRBJ2-5
V: TRBV20-1
length: 13
CDR3: CSADRDSPETQYF

D: NA
J: TRBJ1-2
V: TRBV6-2/TRBV6-3
length: 15
CDR3: CASSYPSRVDYGYTF

D: NA
J: TRBJ2-1
V: TRBV6-2/TRBV6-3
length: 15
CDR3: CASSYSSLAYNEQFF

D: NA
J: TRBJ2-3
V: TRBV7-3
length: 16
CDR3: CASSSLGGASTDTQYF

D: NA
J: TRBJ2-7
V: TRBV5-1
length: 13
CDR3: CASAEVSSYEQYF

D: NA
J: TRBJ1-4
V: TRBV4-3
length: 18
CDR3: CASSQDPPGHFTGEKLFF

D: NA
J: TRBJ2-7
V: TRBV6-1
length: 16
CDR3: CASNEKEMVIRWEQYF

D: NA
J: TRBJ2-4
V: TRBV4-1
length: 19
CDR3: CASSHGSHRASLAKNIQYF

D: TRBD1
J: TRBJ1-5
V: TRBV7-9
length: 15
CDR3: CASSYGTGTNQPQHF

D: NA
J: TRBJ2-7
V: TRBV7-9
length: 14
CDR3: CASGLIPAAYEQYF

D: NA
J: TRBJ2-5
V: TRBV4-2
length: 17
CDR3: CASSHPEGRGYQETQYF

D: NA
J: TRBJ1-5
V: TRBV28
length: 21
CDR3: CASSFSLFLQKTEISNQPQHF

D: NA
J: TRBJ2-5
V: TRBV7-9
length: 14
CDR3: CASSLVRDQETQYF

D: NA
J: TRBJ2-7
V: TRBV27
length: 14
CDR3: CASSLLDSSYEQYF

D: NA
J: TRBJ2-3
V: TRBV3-1
length: 16
CDR3: CASSKGGGKKTDTQYF